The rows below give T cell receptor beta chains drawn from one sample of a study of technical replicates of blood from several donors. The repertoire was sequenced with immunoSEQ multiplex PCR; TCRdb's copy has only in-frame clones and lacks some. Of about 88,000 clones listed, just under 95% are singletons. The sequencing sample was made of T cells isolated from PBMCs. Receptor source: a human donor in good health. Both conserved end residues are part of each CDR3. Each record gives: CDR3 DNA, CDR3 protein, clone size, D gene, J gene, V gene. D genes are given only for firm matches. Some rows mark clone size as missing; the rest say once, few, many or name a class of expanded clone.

TGTGCCAGCAGTTTCCAAAACTACGAGCAGTACTTC | CASSFQNYEQYF | NA | NA | TRBJ2-7 | TRBV28
TGTGCCAGCAGCTCCCCTCCCCCGGGGGAGCGAGGGGAGACCCAGTACTTC | CASSSPPPGERGETQYF | NA | NA | TRBJ2-5 | TRBV14
TGTGCCAGCAGCAGCACCCTAGCGGGAGTTTTCGATACGCAGTATTTT | CASSSTLAGVFDTQYF | NA | TRBD2 | TRBJ2-3 | TRBV7-9
TGTGCCAGCAGCTTAGATTTATTCAGGACTAGCTTGAGCACAGATACGCAGTATTTT | CASSLDLFRTSLSTDTQYF | NA | TRBD2 | TRBJ2-3 | TRBV11-2
TGTGCCAGCAGACCTAGTCCCTACGAGCAGTACTTC | CASRPSPYEQYF | NA | NA | TRBJ2-7 | TRBV6-5
TGTGCCAGCCATCGACGACAGGGCATGAACACTGAAGCTTTCTTT | CASHRRQGMNTEAFF | NA | TRBD1 | TRBJ1-1 | TRBV19
TGTGCCAGCAGCCGGGGGTACTACGAGCAGTACTTC | CASSRGYYEQYF | NA | NA | TRBJ2-7 | TRBV13
TGTGCCAGAAAAATGGACAGGAGAGACACTGAAGCTTTCTTT | CARKMDRRDTEAFF | NA | TRBD1 | TRBJ1-1 | TRBV14
TGTGCCAGCAGGGGGCAAGAGACAGAGGCCTACGAGCAGTACTTC | CASRGQETEAYEQYF | NA | NA | TRBJ2-7 | TRBV6-1
TGTGCCAGCAGCTCATCCGGGACAGGGTTCCACGAGCAGTACTTC | CASSSSGTGFHEQYF | few | TRBD1 | TRBJ2-7 | TRBV7-9
TGTGCCAGCAGCTTATTCCCGACAGCTAACTATGGCTACACCTTC | CASSLFPTANYGYTF | NA | NA | TRBJ1-2 | TRBV7-9
TGTGCCAGCAGTACGTACAGGGAAAGGGCCACAGATACGCAGTATTTT | CASSTYRERATDTQYF | NA | NA | TRBJ2-3 | TRBV28
TGTGCCAGCAGTTCCCGGACAGGTCGCATGAACACTGAAGCTTTCTTT | CASSSRTGRMNTEAFF | NA | TRBD1 | TRBJ1-1 | TRBV28
TGTGCCAGCAGCGATACAGGGTACGGGGAGCTGTTTTTT | CASSDTGYGELFF | NA | NA | TRBJ2-2 | TRBV7-3
TGTGCCACAAATAACGGGGGGACAGGGAACACCGGGGAGCTGTTTTTT | CATNNGGTGNTGELFF | NA | NA | TRBJ2-2 | TRBV10-3
TGTGCCAGCAGTGACGTAGCGGGAGGACTCGCCGATACGCAGTATTTT | CASSDVAGGLADTQYF | NA | TRBD2 | TRBJ2-3 | TRBV6-1
TGTGCCAGCAGCCAAGATACTAGCGGGTACGAGCAGTACTTC | CASSQDTSGYEQYF | NA | TRBD2 | TRBJ2-7 | TRBV14
TGTGCCAGCATGGGGGAGGGGTACACTGAAGCTTTCTTT | CASMGEGYTEAFF | NA | NA | TRBJ1-1 | TRBV7-6
TGCGCCAGCAGCCGGAATGCTCAGGGGGGTGAAGCTTTCTTT | CASSRNAQGGEAFF | NA | TRBD1 | TRBJ1-1 | TRBV10-2
TGTGCCAGCAGTTTATCCGGCGGGGGGCACTACGAGCAGTACTTC | CASSLSGGGHYEQYF | once | TRBD2 | TRBJ2-7 | TRBV27
TGTGCCAGCAGCACTGGACTAGCAAACACCGGGGAGCTGTTTTTT | CASSTGLANTGELFF | NA | TRBD2 | TRBJ2-2 | TRBV7-6
TGTGCCAGCAGCGGGACTCCCGGAAACACCATATATTTT | CASSGTPGNTIYF | NA | NA | TRBJ1-3 | TRBV11-2